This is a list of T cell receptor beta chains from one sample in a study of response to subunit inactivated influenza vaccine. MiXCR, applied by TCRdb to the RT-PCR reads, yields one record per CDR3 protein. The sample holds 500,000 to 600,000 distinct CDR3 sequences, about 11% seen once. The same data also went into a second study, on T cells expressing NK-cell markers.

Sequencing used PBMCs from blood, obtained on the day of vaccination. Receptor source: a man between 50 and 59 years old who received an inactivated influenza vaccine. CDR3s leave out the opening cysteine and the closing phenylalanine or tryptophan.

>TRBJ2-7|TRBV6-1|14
ASTPYMSGGVDEQY
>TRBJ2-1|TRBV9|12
ASSEGRVGNEQF
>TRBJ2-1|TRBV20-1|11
SARWDSYNEQF
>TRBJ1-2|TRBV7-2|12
ASSFTEANYGYT
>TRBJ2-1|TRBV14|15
ASSQAVLAGSYNEQF
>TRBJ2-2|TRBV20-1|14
SARDPGQGNSGELF
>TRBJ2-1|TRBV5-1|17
ASSLRASGALQIYNEQF
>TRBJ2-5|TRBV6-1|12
ASSTRGPQETQY
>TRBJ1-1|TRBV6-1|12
ASSVITSNTEAF
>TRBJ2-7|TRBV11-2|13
ASRDNRASSYEQY
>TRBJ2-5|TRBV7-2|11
ASSLAQVETQY
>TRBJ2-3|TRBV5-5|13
ASSLAGLATDTQY
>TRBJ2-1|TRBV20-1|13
SASLPLAGSNEQF
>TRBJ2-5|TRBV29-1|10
SVEGYLETQY
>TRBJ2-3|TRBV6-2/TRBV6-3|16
ASSYAGTSGRRTDTQY
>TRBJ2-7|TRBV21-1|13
ASSTTRDRLLEQY
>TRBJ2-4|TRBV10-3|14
AISESLPGAKNIQY
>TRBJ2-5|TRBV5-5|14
ASSLGGLAGVETQY
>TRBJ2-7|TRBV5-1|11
ASSSQGNYEQY
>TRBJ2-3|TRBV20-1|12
SATKGQGIYTQY
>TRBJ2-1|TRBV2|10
ASSLLAQEQF
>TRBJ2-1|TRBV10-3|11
ATEAVSYNEQF